One TCR beta chain is described in this entry. Authors' processing steps: Amplified reference gene primers provided the basis for estimating nucleated cell counts. Produced via immunoSEQ multiplex PCR; TCRdb's table is partial and in-frame only. For V, J and clone size, that table is used; D and trimming come from the DNA. The data show some 210,000 clones, approximately 78% seen once. The data stem from a study of blood T cell repertoires in COVID-19. Study-wide context: The origin of the acute and convalescent COVID-19 samples was the United States, Italy and Spain.

This CDR3 is built from 10 residues. V was clipped by 5 bases and J by 8 bases, with 5 bases between them. Looked up from germline, CDR1 is SGHRS and CDR2 is YFSETQ. The sample taken for sequencing was peripheral blood. This sequence joins TRBV5-1 and TRBJ2-1; TRBD2 is a possible D gene (5 bases). This TCR derives from a woman aged 40 to 55 with acute or convalescent COVID-19. CDR3 bases: TGCGCCAGCAGGGGAGATGAGCAGTTCTTC. Its protein is CASRGDEQFF.